The rows below give T cell receptor beta chains drawn from one sample of a study of blood T cell repertoires in COVID-19. This table comes from immunoSEQ multiplex PCR, and its TCRdb copy is limited to in-frame clones, with some not included. The data show about 190,000 clones, about 82% seen once. The specimen sequenced was peripheral blood. The receptors shown here come from a woman aged 25-40 years with acute or convalescent COVID-19. CDR3s include the opening cysteine and the closing phenylalanine or tryptophan. D genes are given only for firm matches. Where a row states a size, it is once, few, many or the class of an expanded clone; other rows omit it.

clone_size	v_call	d_call	j_call	cdr3_aa	cdr3_nt
once	TRBV9	TRBD2	TRBJ2-7	CASSPHPGTSGEQYF	TGTGCCAGCAGCCCCCACCCCGGGACTAGCGGGGAGCAGTACTTC
few	TRBV5-1	TRBD1	TRBJ1-2	CASSEDRAAYGYTF	TGCGCCAGCAGCGAGGACAGGGCGGCCTATGGCTACACCTTC
.	TRBV2	TRBD1	TRBJ1-2	CASSVRGGSTGSSWGYTF	TGTGCCAGCAGTGTTCGAGGGGGCTCGACAGGATCGAGCTGGGGCTACACCTTC
.	TRBV5-1	TRBD2	TRBJ2-3	CASRQISGRALDTQYF	TGCGCCAGCAGGCAAATTAGCGGGAGGGCCTTAGATACGCAGTATTTT
.	TRBV9	.	TRBJ1-1	CASSVGFF	TGTGCCAGCAGCGTCGGTTTCTTT
.	TRBV2	.	TRBJ2-7	CASLDREGPYEQYF	TGTGCCAGCCTGGACAGGGAGGGCCCCTACGAGCAGTACTTC
many	TRBV7-2	.	TRBJ2-1	CASSFQSGSYNEQFF	TGTGCCAGCAGCTTCCAAAGCGGGTCCTACAATGAGCAGTTCTTC
.	TRBV21-1	.	TRBJ2-1	CASSKVLAEYNEQFF	TGTGCCAGCAGCAAAGTGCTAGCAGAATACAATGAGCAGTTCTTC
.	TRBV3-1/TRBV3-2	TRBD2	TRBJ2-3	CASSQDTSVNTQYF	TGTGCCAGCAGCCAAGATACTAGCGTGAATACGCAGTATTTT
.	TRBV3-1/TRBV3-2	.	TRBJ1-6	CASSQRTDNSPLHF	TGTGCCAGCAGCCAGAGGACAGATAATTCACCCCTCCACTTT
.	TRBV7-2	.	TRBJ1-2	CASSPQGLGGYTF	TGTGCCAGCAGCCCTCAGGGTTTAGGTGGCTACACCTTC
.	TRBV3-1/TRBV3-2	.	TRBJ1-3	CASSQGPGSGNTIYF	TGTGCCAGCAGCCAAGGGCCGGGCTCTGGAAACACCATATATTTT
few	TRBV6-2/TRBV6-3	.	TRBJ1-5	CASSDSTRGGGQPQHF	TGTGCCAGCAGCGACTCGACCCGGGGAGGCGGGCAGCCCCAGCATTTT
.	TRBV28	TRBD1	TRBJ1-2	CASTRGDYGYTF	TGTGCCAGCACCAGGGGGGACTATGGCTACACCTTC
.	TRBV6-4	.	TRBJ1-6	CASSDGAGWRSPLHF	TGTGCCAGCAGTGACGGGGCAGGGTGGAGATCACCCCTCCACTTT
.	TRBV28	TRBD1	TRBJ2-4	CASSPAGTGTNIQYF	TGTGCCAGCAGTCCAGCCGGGACAGGGACGAACATTCAGTACTTC
.	TRBV19	TRBD1	TRBJ2-4	CASTWDRGGIQYF	TGTGCCAGTACCTGGGACAGGGGGGGCATTCAGTACTTC
.	TRBV7-2	TRBD1	TRBJ1-4	CASSGMDRVEGFEKLFF	TGTGCCAGCAGCGGGATGGACAGGGTGGAAGGTTTTGAAAAACTGTTTTTT
.	TRBV24-1	TRBD1	TRBJ2-2	CATGTGGGTGELFF	TGTGCCACCGGGACAGGAGGGGGGACCGGGGAGCTGTTTTTT
.	TRBV18	TRBD1	TRBJ1-5	CASAGGNSNQPQHF	TGTGCCAGCGCAGGGGGTAATAGCAATCAGCCCCAGCATTTT
.	TRBV6-1	TRBD1	TRBJ2-5	CASSEQGQGSGETQYF	TGTGCCAGCAGTGAACAGGGACAGGGTTCGGGAGAGACCCAGTACTTC
.	TRBV14	TRBD1	TRBJ2-6	CASSQRRGGGGANVLTF	TGTGCCAGCAGCCAAAGACGAGGGGGCGGTGGGGCCAACGTCCTGACTTTC
once	TRBV28	TRBD2	TRBJ2-3	CASRQRGGDDTQYF	TGTGCCAGCAGGCAGCGGGGGGGCGACGATACGCAGTATTTT
.	TRBV9	.	TRBJ1-1	CASGTTSNTEAFF	TGTGCCAGCGGGACAACGTCGAACACTGAAGCTTTCTTT
.	TRBV7-8	TRBD2	TRBJ2-2	CASSSGGNTGELFF	TGTGCCAGCAGCAGCGGGGGGAACACCGGGGAGCTGTTTTTT
few	TRBV6-5	.	TRBJ1-4	CASSRTATNEKLFF	TGTGCCAGCAGTAGGACAGCAACTAATGAAAAACTGTTTTTT
.	TRBV30	TRBD1	TRBJ1-5	CAWSGQGGQPQHF	TGTGCCTGGAGTGGACAGGGGGGACAGCCCCAGCATTTT
few	TRBV27	.	TRBJ2-5	CASSLFSAGTSSFAHIQETQYF	TGTGCCAGCAGTTTATTCTCCGCCGGGACTTCTTCTTTCGCCCATATCCAAGAGACCCAGTACTTC
once	TRBV18	.	TRBJ1-1	CASSPRVNAEAFF	TGTGCCAGCTCACCAAGAGTAAACGCTGAAGCTTTCTTT
.	TRBV18	TRBD1	TRBJ1-1	CASSSGQAGETEAFF	TGTGCCAGCTCTTCGGGACAGGCGGGGGAAACTGAAGCTTTCTTT
.	TRBV5-1	TRBD2	TRBJ2-5	CASSPSLAGGTETQYF	TGCGCCAGCAGCCCTAGTTTGGCGGGAGGAACAGAGACCCAGTACTTC
.	TRBV24-1	.	TRBJ1-1	CATSDPRKAGGEAFF	TGTGCCACCAGTGATCCGAGGAAGGCCGGTGGTGAAGCTTTCTTT
.	TRBV7-9	TRBD1	TRBJ1-1	CASSSGGAGAGFF	TGTGCCAGCAGCTCAGGGGGAGCTGGGGCTGGTTTCTTT
.	TRBV3-1/TRBV3-2	.	TRBJ1-5	CASSQGPGRGNQPQHF	TGTGCCAGCAGCCAAGGCCCCGGGAGGGGGAATCAGCCCCAGCATTTT
.	TRBV5-8	TRBD1	TRBJ1-1	CASPNRGTEAFF	TGTGCCAGCCCCAACAGGGGCACTGAAGCTTTCTTT
.	TRBV5-1	.	TRBJ1-2	CASSTAGYGYTF	TGCGCCAGCAGCACCGCGGGCTATGGCTACACCTTC
.	TRBV7-8	.	TRBJ1-5	CASSLRPDRNQPQHF	TGTGCCAGCAGCTTGCGACCTGACAGAAATCAGCCCCAGCATTTT
.	TRBV4-3	TRBD1	TRBJ2-7	CASRPFDRGSYEQYF	TGCGCCAGCAGGCCTTTCGACAGGGGTTCCTACGAGCAGTACTTC
.	TRBV3-1/TRBV3-2	TRBD1	TRBJ2-7	CASSHLTGVGEQYF	TGTGCCAGCAGCCATCTGACAGGGGTGGGCGAGCAGTACTTC
once	TRBV7-2	.	TRBJ1-2	CASSPTAQVNYGYTF	TGTGCCAGCAGCCCGACGGCACAGGTTAACTATGGCTACACCTTC
.	TRBV9	TRBD1	TRBJ1-2	CASSANTPGGGGYGYTF	TGTGCCAGCAGCGCCAATACCCCCGGAGGGGGCGGCTATGGCTACACCTTC
.	TRBV4-3	TRBD1	TRBJ1-3	CASSLTVGAGTGAGNTIYF	TGCGCCAGCAGCCTAACCGTGGGGGCCGGGACAGGGGCTGGAAACACCATATATTTT
.	TRBV28	.	TRBJ1-4	CASSLPGKLFF	TGTGCCAGCAGTTTGCCGGGAAAACTGTTTTTT
.	TRBV28	.	TRBJ2-1	CASSSPQGRSYNEQFF	TGTGCCAGCAGTTCCCCCCAGGGGCGCTCCTACAATGAGCAGTTCTTC
.	TRBV15	.	TRBJ1-1	CATSMKTLNTEAFF	TGTGCCACCAGCATGAAGACACTGAACACTGAAGCTTTCTTT
.	TRBV30	.	TRBJ1-2	CAWTTYTGYTF	TGTGCCTGGACAACATATACCGGCTACACCTTC
.	TRBV27	.	TRBJ2-3	CASSSRVTDTQYF	TGTGCCAGCAGTTCCAGGGTGACAGATACGCAGTATTTT
.	TRBV12-3/TRBV12-4	.	TRBJ1-5	CASTAGSQPQHF	TGTGCCAGCACGGCGGGGAGTCAGCCCCAGCATTTT
.	TRBV20-1	.	TRBJ2-7	CSAPQQREQYF	TGCAGTGCCCCCCAGCAGCGCGAGCAGTACTTC
.	TRBV4-3	.	TRBJ2-1	CASSQDRSGEQFF	TGCGCCAGCAGCCAAGATCGATCGGGTGAGCAGTTCTTC
.	TRBV6-5	.	TRBJ1-3	CASRKQGVDTIYF	TGTGCCAGCAGAAAACAGGGAGTCGACACCATATATTTT
.	TRBV4-1	TRBD2	TRBJ2-2	CASSRPIAGDTGELFF	TGCGCCAGCAGCCGGCCCATAGCGGGAGACACCGGGGAGCTGTTTTTT